This T cell receptor (beta chain) was sequenced during a study of graft-versus-host responses after intestinal transplantation (dated by TCRdb to about 2021). In terms of the full investigation: Recipients received multivisceral, liver-intestinal, or isolated intestinal transplants. Anti-thymocyte globulin induction was given to all recipients, followed by maintenance tacrolimus and steroids for 2 to 3 years. Bulk TCR-beta CDR3 sequencing was used to track graft-versus-host and host-versus-graft alloreactive T cell clones in the graft, circulation and bone marrow after intestinal transplantation. To identify alloreactive clones, pre-transplant mixed lymphocyte reaction products were sequenced and then compared with unstimulated pre-transplant donor and recipient T cells. The cohort enrolled under 25 intestinal transplant recipients including one retransplant, and a few patients lacking pretransplant specimens were excluded. Donor T cell macrochimerism was defined as a peak of at least 4% donor T cells among recipient peripheral blood mononuclear cells. Samples from a few later patients were sequenced in-house on an Illumina MiSeq with MiXCR processing rather than by the commercial service. Study-wide findings and limitations: Early after transplant, peak levels of circulating GvH clones were associated with declines in HvG clones. GvH clones were found in recipient bone marrow, and some of the GvH clones appeared earlier in ileal mucosa or blood, which is consistent with an intestinal mucosal origin. Conclusions were limited by the relatively low number and heterogeneity of intestinal transplant patients. In patients with donor T cell macrochimerism, the allografts had high GvH to HvG T cell clonal ratios.

V is cut by 1 base and J by 6 bases, and the space between the germline ends is 21 bases. In the germline V gene, CDR1 corresponds to SGHDN and CDR2 to FVKESK. The CDR3 runs 18 residues from the cysteine to the phenylalanine. This entry keeps only the CDR3 DNA: 54 bases, framed from base 1. In the paper's terms, the time point label means: cells obtained before transplantation from donor or recipient. CD3+CD4+ and CD3+CD8+ populations were FACS-sorted from unstimulated pre-transplant donor and recipient cells taken from spleen or lymph nodes. The protocol used for the library was the immunoSEQ multiplex PCR assay. For most patients, genomic DNA was isolated with the Qiagen DNeasy Blood and Tissue Kit and sent frozen to Adaptive Biotechnologies for TCR sequencing. High-throughput TCR-beta CDR3 sequencing of genomic DNA from most patients was performed by Adaptive Biotechnologies. The original pipeline was this. TCR sequencing data were retrieved from Adaptive's ImmunoSEQ software for around 19 patients, whereas three other patients were processed with MiXCR and VDJtools. CD4 versus CD8 sorting errors were corrected by removing sequences found in both subsets at a frequency ratio below 5:1. Because the origin of CDR3 nucleotide sequences shared between donor and recipient could not be assigned, those sequences were removed. At least 2-fold expansion over unstimulated cells and a minimum CFSE-low frequency of 0.002% (template counts) or 0.001% (read counts) were required for clones to be classified as alloreactive. A clone was considered mappable if detected in the sequenced pre-transplant spleen, lymph node, or MLR CFSE-low populations of the donor or recipient. Cumulative frequency of alloreactive clones was calculated as a percentage of all sequences weighted by copy number. As stored in TCRdb, this immuneACCESS dataset retains in-frame rearrangements with V and J assigned. A fraction of the clones does not appear; measured against another copy, unresolved V genes explain less than half of the discrepancy, and the remainder lacks a known reason. V, J and clone size were drawn from that table, and D and trimming were deduced from the DNA. For this sample there are some 41,000 clones; 85% to 95% appear just once. Roughly 0.52% of the sample goes to the ten largest clones.

This clone showed up just a few times. Its antigen remains unidentified. Nothing much larger sits one base from this clone, and base qualities are not available. The material sequenced was unstimulated CD8+ T cells sorted from spleen or lymph node cells, taken before transplant. This sequence was found in a human donor who was the organ donor for an intestinal transplant. This chain joins TRBV14 to TRBJ1-4; there is no confident call for the D gene. The CDR3 region reads CASSQGWVVTPNDEKLFF. The nucleotide sequence is TGTGCCAGCAGCCAAGGGTGGGTAGTAACGCCCAACGATGAAAAACTGTTTTTT. Extended through the reference TRBV14 and TRBJ1-4 proteins, this CDR3 yields the full variable domain: EAGVTQFPSHSVIEKGQTVTLRCDPISGHDNLYWYRRVMGKEIKFLLHFVKESKQDESGMPNNRFLAERTGGTYSTLKVQPAELEDSGVYFCASSQGWVVTPNDEKLFFGSGTQLSVL.